Listed below are T cell receptor beta chains from one sample, sequenced in a study of CD8+ T cells in alopecia areata. Generated by immunoSEQ multiplex PCR, the TCRdb table keeps only in-frame clones and is missing some. Here the sample spans 150,000 to 200,000 clones, over 55% being singletons. Sequenced here: CD4+ T cells sorted from blood, sampled at week 24, from a patient treated with tofacitinib. These receptors were collected from a human donor with alopecia areata. The CDR3 runs from the conserved cysteine through the conserved F or W. The D gene is left open where the match is weak. Rows give clone size only sometimes, using once, few, many, or a class for an expanded clone.

v_gene	d_gene	abundance	j_gene	CDR3aa	CDR3nt
TRBV6-6	NA	NA	TRBJ1-5	CASSKGFGNQPQHF	TGTGCCAGCAGTAAGGGATTTGGCAATCAGCCCCAGCATTTT
TRBV5-1	NA	once	TRBJ1-2	CASRFQGGYTF	TGCGCCAGCAGATTTCAAGGGGGCTACACCTTC
TRBV29-1	TRBD1	NA	TRBJ1-6	CSVLTGRDSPLHF	TGCAGCGTCTTGACAGGGAGGGATTCACCCCTCCACTTT
TRBV13	TRBD1	NA	TRBJ1-2	CASSAQGLNDGYTF	TGTGCCAGCAGCGCACAGGGGTTGAATGATGGCTACACCTTC
TRBV19	TRBD1	NA	TRBJ2-2	CASRPPGQSNTGELFF	TGTGCCAGTAGACCACCGGGACAGTCGAACACCGGGGAGCTGTTTTTT
TRBV13	NA	NA	TRBJ2-7	CASSLDGSRDF	TGTGCCAGCAGCTTAGACGGCTCCAGGGACTTC
TRBV6-5	TRBD2	NA	TRBJ2-3	CASSYLAGGSTDTQYF	TGTGCCAGCAGTTACCTAGCGGGGGGCTCCACAGATACGCAGTATTTT
TRBV6-5	TRBD1	NA	TRBJ2-7	CASSYTDRGSYEQYF	TGTGCCAGCAGTTACACGGACAGGGGATCCTACGAGCAGTACTTC
TRBV6-1	TRBD1	NA	TRBJ1-1	CASRNSYRGDTEAFF	TGTGCCAGCAGGAACTCATACAGGGGGGACACTGAAGCTTTCTTT
TRBV29-1	TRBD2	many	TRBJ2-5	CSVTGQRGGSQETQYF	TGCAGCGTGACCGGCCAGCGGGGGGGGAGCCAAGAGACCCAGTACTTC
TRBV29-1	TRBD1	NA	TRBJ1-1	CSVRQGKTEAFF	TGCAGCGTTCGACAGGGAAAGACTGAAGCTTTCTTT
TRBV7-3	TRBD2	NA	TRBJ2-3	CASSSGLGVDTQYF	TGTGCCAGCAGCTCGGGACTAGGTGTAGATACGCAGTATTTT
TRBV25-1	NA	once	TRBJ2-7	CASSESGLDIYEQYF	TGTGCCAGCAGTGAATCTGGGTTGGACATCTACGAGCAGTACTTC
TRBV5-4	TRBD1	NA	TRBJ2-3	CASSLDRGLGDTQYF	TGTGCCAGCAGCTTGGACAGGGGGCTTGGAGATACGCAGTATTTT
TRBV30	NA	NA	TRBJ2-3	CAWKSQDTQYF	TGTGCCTGGAAAAGTCAAGATACGCAGTATTTT
TRBV29-1	NA	NA	TRBJ1-3	CSVDGMDNSGNTIYF	TGCAGCGTTGATGGGATGGACAACTCTGGAAACACCATATATTTT
TRBV4-3	NA	NA	TRBJ2-7	CASSPNREYEQYF	TGCGCCAGCAGCCCCAATAGAGAATACGAGCAGTACTTC
TRBV29-1	TRBD2	NA	TRBJ2-7	CSVEGGTSGANYEQYF	TGCAGCGTTGAAGGGGGGACTAGCGGGGCCAACTACGAGCAGTACTTC
TRBV4-3	NA	NA	TRBJ2-2	CASSQDGRLNTGELFF	TGCGCCAGCAGCCAAGATGGGAGACTGAACACCGGGGAGCTGTTTTTT
TRBV15	NA	NA	TRBJ2-7	CATSSLRGKEQYF	TGTGCCACCAGCAGCCTACGGGGGAAGGAGCAGTACTTC
TRBV7-2	NA	NA	TRBJ2-5	CASSLTQTQYF	TGTGCCAGCAGCTTAACGCAGACCCAGTACTTC
TRBV29-1	NA	NA	TRBJ1-1	CSAEWGTEAFF	TGCAGCGCTGAATGGGGAACTGAAGCTTTCTTT
TRBV29-1	NA	NA	TRBJ1-1	CSVSGQMNTEAFF	TGCAGCGTTTCGGGACAAATGAACACTGAAGCTTTCTTT
TRBV10-3	NA	many	TRBJ2-5	CAISEVAGTQETQYF	TGTGCCATCAGTGAGGTGGCGGGGACCCAAGAGACCCAGTACTTC
TRBV29-1	TRBD2	NA	TRBJ2-3	CSSGGAVGDTQYF	TGCAGTAGCGGGGGGGCAGTAGGAGATACGCAGTATTTT
TRBV18	NA	once	TRBJ2-7	CASSSDPGAYEQYF	TGTGCCAGCTCATCGGACCCGGGCGCCTACGAGCAGTACTTC
TRBV2	NA	few	TRBJ1-2	CASGEYGYTF	TGTGCCAGCGGGGAATATGGCTACACCTTC
TRBV30	NA	NA	TRBJ1-2	CAWSEVPLSYGYTF	TGTGCCTGGAGTGAGGTTCCCCTTAGCTATGGCTACACCTTC
TRBV6-5	NA	NA	TRBJ1-1	CASRRSSGHEAFF	TGTGCCAGCAGAAGATCCTCAGGTCATGAAGCTTTCTTT
TRBV29-1	NA	NA	TRBJ1-1	CSVEDLGAAAFF	TGCAGCGTTGAAGATCTAGGGGCGGCCGCTTTCTTT
TRBV29-1	NA	NA	TRBJ1-6	CSVRRDTNSPLHF	TGCAGCGTTCGTAGGGACACTAATTCACCCCTCCACTTT
TRBV10-3	NA	few	TRBJ2-5	CAISVTGETQYF	TGTGCCATCAGTGTAACGGGGGAGACCCAGTACTTC
TRBV7-3	NA	NA	TRBJ2-3	CASSLGQGWTDTQYF	TGTGCCAGCAGCTTAGGGCAGGGCTGGACAGATACGCAGTATTTT
TRBV2	NA	few	TRBJ1-4	CASSVGRGTNEKLFF	TGTGCCAGCAGTGTTGGGCGGGGAACTAATGAAAAACTGTTTTTT
TRBV29-1	NA	NA	TRBJ2-1	CSVVRDTGGNEQFF	TGCAGCGTGGTCCGGGACACTGGGGGCAATGAGCAGTTCTTC
TRBV15	NA	NA	TRBJ1-6	CATSRGTANSPLHF	TGTGCCACCAGCAGAGGAACGGCTAATTCACCCCTCCACTTT
TRBV6-5	NA	NA	TRBJ1-2	CATSGPSEWYGYTF	TGTGCCACGTCCGGACCTTCCGAATGGTATGGCTACACCTTC
TRBV2	TRBD1	few	TRBJ2-1	CASTRDREDEQFF	TGTGCCAGCACCCGGGACAGGGAGGATGAGCAGTTCTTC
TRBV6-5	TRBD1	NA	TRBJ2-7	CASSPNRGPYEQYF	TGTGCCAGCAGTCCGAACAGGGGACCCTACGAGCAGTACTTC
TRBV18	TRBD2	NA	TRBJ2-7	CASSGASGYYEQYF	TGTGCCAGCTCCGGGGCTAGCGGATACTACGAGCAGTACTTC
TRBV15	NA	NA	TRBJ2-7	CATSREIRRRDPYEQYF	TGTGCCACCAGCAGAGAAATCCGCCGGCGCGACCCGTACGAGCAGTACTTC
TRBV29-1	NA	NA	TRBJ1-1	CSVTDTPNTEAFF	TGCAGCGTTACCGACACCCCGAACACTGAAGCTTTCTTT
TRBV30	NA	NA	TRBJ1-2	CAWRSGVEGYTF	TGTGCCTGGAGGTCAGGGGTGGAGGGCTACACCTTC
TRBV27	TRBD1	NA	TRBJ1-1	CASSPGQGGTEAFF	TGTGCCAGCAGCCCCGGACAGGGAGGAACTGAAGCTTTCTTT
TRBV7-2	NA	once	TRBJ1-1	CASSPDVGYTEAFF	TGTGCCAGCAGCCCAGATGTGGGGTACACTGAAGCTTTCTTT
TRBV9	NA	NA	TRBJ2-3	CASSVGTVGTDTQYF	TGTGCCAGCAGCGTAGGGACAGTTGGCACAGATACGCAGTATTTT
TRBV29-1	NA	NA	TRBJ1-2	CSVAPRGPTNYGYTF	TGCAGCGTTGCCCCGCGGGGACCTACTAACTATGGCTACACCTTC
TRBV7-2	NA	few	TRBJ1-2	CASSPAIYGYTF	TGTGCCAGCAGCCCTGCGATCTATGGCTACACCTTC
TRBV6-5	NA	once	TRBJ2-4	CASGRSENIQYF	TGTGCCAGTGGGCGGTCTGAGAACATTCAGTACTTC
TRBV4-3	NA	NA	TRBJ1-1	CASSQDGPGDSTEAFF	TGCGCCAGCAGCCAAGATGGGCCGGGAGATTCCACTGAAGCTTTCTTT
TRBV15	NA	NA	TRBJ1-2	CATSRDLGYGYTF	TGTGCCACCAGCAGAGATCTCGGCTATGGCTACACCTTC